A single sample is the source of the 28 T cell receptor beta chains below, sequenced in a study of CD8+CD57+ T cells in acquired aplastic anemia. Sequencing involved patients with CD8+CD57+ cell expansion previously shown by flow cytometry. According to the study, genomic DNA was the template for TCR beta VDJ and CDR3 profiling. TCRdb re-analysed the reads in MiXCR, keeping a single row per CDR3 protein. The table records just over 150,000 distinct CDR3 sequences, less than 50% of them present only once. Specimen: sorted CD4+, CD8+, or CD8+CD57+ T cells (not recorded which) from PBMCs. The receptors here all came from a human donor with aplastic anemia.

This clonotype was counted at least ten times. V is TRBV6-1 and J is TRBJ2-7; 11 nucleotides line up with TRBD2. This CDR3 spans 15 amino acids. V lost 6 bases and J lost 3; bases outside the gene matches: 7. Germline V gene sequence: CDR1 MNHNS, CDR2 SASEGT. This chain's CDR3 is CASSQASGRLYEQYF. For the CDR3, the DNA is TGTGCCAGCAGCCAAGCTAGCGGGAGGCTCTACGAGCAGTACTTC.

This clonotype came up many times. The V gene is TRBV19, the J gene TRBJ1-1, with 7 bases identical to TRBD1. In germline, CDR1 is LNHDA, CDR2 SQIVND (reference sequence). The CDR3 has 18 residues. V was clipped by 5 bases and J by 3 bases; unmatched bases: 18. The CDR3 loop reads CASSPRRGDRVWDTEAFF. The CDR3 nucleotides read TGTGCCAGTAGTCCTCGAAGGGGAGACAGGGTGTGGGACACTGAAGCTTTCTTT.

This clonotype was seen just once. The V and J genes are TRBV7-9 and TRBJ2-7, with 10 nucleotides matching TRBD2. Per the germline V gene, CDR1 is SEHNR and CDR2 is FQNEAQ (reference sequence). There are 15 residues in the CDR3. J was trimmed by 3 bases and V by 5 bases; bases with no gene match: 7. The CDR3 DNA reads as TGTGCCAGCAGCCATATCGGACTAGCGGACTACGAGCAGTACTTC. The encoded protein is CASSHIGLADYEQYF.

The J gene is TRBJ1-1, the V gene TRBV14; D perhaps matches TRBD1 (5 bases). This CDR3 comprises 14 residues. Trimming removed 1 base at V and 6 bases at J, with 12 bases between. Germline loops: CDR1 SGHDN, CDR2 FVKESK. CDR3 nucleotide sequence: TGTGCCAGCAGCCAAGGGGGACCGTACGCTGAAGCTTTCTTT. This gives the protein CASSQGGPYAEAFF.

The table lists this clonotype with many counts. This chain links TRBV12-3 or TRBV12-4 with TRBJ2-2; 11 bases fit TRBD2. V lost 5 bases to trimming and J lost 8 bases; unmatched junction nucleotides: 16. The length of the CDR3 is 18 residues. CDR3: CASSPHPGLAEETGELFF. The CDR3 DNA sequence: TGTGCCAGCAGTCCCCATCCGGGACTAGCGGAGGAAACGGGGGAGCTGTTTTTT.

The J gene is TRBJ1-2, the V gene TRBV12-3 or TRBV12-4; no clear D. This CDR3 is 13 amino acids long. The germline V and J ends were trimmed by 3 bases and 5 bases, with 10 bases remaining between them. This CDR3 reads CASSFSEVYGYTF. CDR3 coding DNA: TGTGCCAGCAGTTTTTCAGAAGTATATGGCTACACCTTC.

This rearrangement joins TRBV5-6 to TRBJ2-1, with D uncertain. CDR1 and CDR2 from the germline V gene are SGHDT and YYEEEE. V lost 0 bases and J lost 7, with 5 bases in between. This CDR3 contains 12 residues. In DNA form, the CDR3 reads TGTGCCAGCAGCTTGGATGGGAATGAGCAGTTCTTC. This encodes CASSLDGNEQFF.

This clonotype was recorded at least ten times. V usage is TRBV6-1 and J usage is TRBJ2-1, with 7 nucleotides matching TRBD2. Per the germline V gene, CDR1 is MNHNS and CDR2 is SASEGT. This CDR3 has 13 amino acids. V lost 11 bases to trimming and J lost 5 bases; unmatched junction nucleotides: 9. CDR3 residues: CAGSSGPNNEQFF. The DNA for the CDR3 is TGTGCCGGTTCTAGCGGCCCAAACAATGAGCAGTTCTTC.

There are many counts of this clonotype. The V and J genes are TRBV6-2 or TRBV6-3 and TRBJ1-6, with D possibly TRBD1 on 5 matching bases. This CDR3 is 12 amino acids long. V lost 2 bases to trimming and J lost 14 bases, with 10 bases between them. The germline CDR1 and CDR2 sequences are MNHEY and SVGEGT. In nucleotides, the CDR3 is TGTGCCAGCAGTTACGCGGGGCTCACCCTCCACTTT. As protein: CASSYAGLTLHF.

This clonotype was counted only a few times. The V gene is TRBV27, the J gene TRBJ1-5; D is unresolved. This CDR3 comprises 14 residues. Germline V lookup: CDR1 MNHEY, CDR2 SMNVEV (reference sequence). With 3 bases removed from V and 3 bases from J, the gap between germline ends came to 9 bases. The CDR3 region is CASSFRHNNQPQHF. CDR3 DNA: TGTGCCAGCAGTTTCCGTCATAACAATCAGCCCCAGCATTTT.

The rearrangement joins TRBV29-1 to TRBJ1-2; 7 bases match TRBD1. Unmatched junction bases numbered 11, after V lost 7 bases and J lost 0 bases. CDR3 length: 15 amino acids. Germline V gene data show CDR1 as SQVTM and CDR2 as ANQGSEA. The CDR3 DNA follows: TGCAGCGCTCCAACCCCAGGGGGAGCTAACTATGGCTACACCTTC. Its translation is CSAPTPGGANYGYTF.

The sample holds one count of this clonotype. The rearrangement joins TRBV20-1 to TRBJ2-3; 8 nucleotides agree with TRBD2. The junction had 9 bases not matched to a gene; V was cut back by 3 bases and J by 4 bases. Germline V gene sequence: CDR1 DFQATT, CDR2 SNEGSKA (reference sequence). The CDR3 length is 15 residues. CDR3 amino acids: CSASGFAGGADTQYF. The CDR3 DNA sequence: TGCAGTGCTAGTGGGTTTGCGGGGGGCGCAGATACGCAGTATTTT.

Turning to this clonotype: A much larger clone differs from this one at a single base, so this may be a read error. The genes are TRBV4-3 and TRBJ1-2, with no clear D. Germline V CDR1 and CDR2: LGHNA, YSLEER. CDR3 size: 15 residues. V lost 0 bases and J lost 1, with 9 bases in between. The CDR3, as DNA: TGCGCCAGCAGCCAAGAAATAGACCTTAACTATGGCTACACCTTC. It translates to CASSQEIDLNYGYTF.

This chain connects TRBV20-1 to TRBJ2-3, with 14 bases fitting TRBD2. The CDR3 has 15 residues. Per the germline V gene, CDR1 is DFQATT and CDR2 is SNEGSKA (reference sequence). V trimming: 7 bases; J trimming: 6 bases; junction bases outside the gene matches: 9. CDR3 nucleotides: TGCAGTGTCGGCGGGACTAGCGGGAGTTTGGATACGCAGTATTTT. It encodes CSVGGTSGSLDTQYF.

This clonotype turned up a few times. The chain employs TRBV27 and TRBJ1-1; maybe TRBD1 (5 bases). CDR3 length: 19 amino acids. CDR1 and CDR2 from the germline V gene are MNHEY and SMNVEV (reference sequence). The V and J ends lost 0 bases and 1 base respectively, with 21 bases between them. The CDR3 sequence is CASSLSWIRGLDPNTEAFF. As DNA, the CDR3 is TGTGCCAGCAGTTTATCGTGGATTCGGGGCCTCGACCCGAACACTGAAGCTTTCTTT.

The genes are TRBV7-9 and TRBJ2-3; unclear D gene. This CDR3 spans 13 amino acids. Trimming took off 7 bases at V and 1 base at J, with 9 bases between the two ends. Germline V lookup: CDR1 SEHNR, CDR2 FQNEAQ (reference sequence). The DNA for the CDR3 is TGTGCCAGCATCTCCTCGGGCACAGATACGCAGTATTTT. Translating gives CASISSGTDTQYF. The variable domain in full, with the rest retrieved from reference TRBV7-9 and TRBJ2-3, is DTGVSQNPRHKITKRGQNVTFRCDPISEHNRLYWYRQTLGQGPEFLTYFQNEAQLEKSRLLSDRFSAERPKGSFSTLEIQRTEQGDSAMYLCASISSGTDTQYFGPGTRLTVL.

This clonotype was observed a few times. The chain recombines TRBV7-2 with TRBJ2-7, with a possible D match to TRBD2 (6 bases). Looked up from germline, CDR1 is SGHTA and CDR2 is FQGNSA. V was clipped by 10 bases and J by 6 bases, with 16 bases between them. This CDR3 comprises 12 residues. CDR3 coding DNA: TGTGCCATAACGGGACTCCTGGGCGAGCAGTACTTC. As protein: CAITGLLGEQYF. Looking up the rest from reference TRBV7-2 and TRBJ2-7 gives the full variable domain: GAGVSQSPSNKVTEKGKDVELRCDPISGHTALYWYRQSLGQGLEFLIYFQGNSAPDKSGLPSDRFSAERTGGSVSTLTIQRTQQEDSAVYLCAITGLLGEQYFGPGTRLTVT.

As for this clonotype: A read error may produce the germline difference seen at one junction end. The V call is TRBV7-7, the J call TRBJ2-5; D not certain. Germline assignment: CDR1 SSHAT and CDR2 FNYEAQ (reference sequence). The CDR3 totals 13 residues. CDR3 residues: CASSFSQRETQYF. In DNA form, the CDR3 reads TGTGCTAGCAGCTTTAGTCAGCGAGAGACCCAGTACTTC.

This clonotype came up many times. The chain carries TRBV29-1 and TRBJ2-1; TRBD2 aligns across 12 bases. The J segment lost 6 bases and the V segment lost 0 bases, leaving 9 bases of the junction unmatched. The germline gives CDR1 SQVTM, CDR2 ANQGSEA. CDR3 size: 17 residues. CDR3 amino acids: CSVEDDLAGGPINEQFF. For the CDR3, the DNA is TGCAGCGTTGAAGATGATCTAGCGGGAGGGCCTATCAATGAGCAGTTCTTC.

For this clonotype: A single base separates this from a much larger clone, so it may be a read error. The gene calls are TRBV5-4 and TRBJ2-2, with D maybe TRBD2 (5 bases). Germline values: CDR1 SGHNT, CDR2 YYREEE (reference sequence). V was pared by 4 bases and J by 9 bases, with 16 bases between. The CDR3 is 14 amino acids. CDR3 region: CASSLTSFARELFF. In DNA, the CDR3 is TGTGCCAGCAGCCTTACTAGTTTCGCCAGGGAGCTGTTTTTT.

This clonotype was recorded at least ten times. The rearrangement joins TRBV10-2 to TRBJ2-5; D might be TRBD2 (5 bases). The CDR3 has 10 residues. Looked up from germline, CDR1 is WSHSY and CDR2 is SAAADI. V gave up 8 bases and J gave up 4 bases, with 5 bases separating them. Here the CDR3 reads CASEGETQYF. CDR3 sequence (DNA): TGCGCCAGCGAGGGAGAGACCCAGTACTTC.

The J gene is TRBJ2-2, the V gene TRBV10-1, with a weak D call TRBD1 (6 bases). Trimming took 7 bases from V and 1 from J, leaving 10 bases between them. The germline V gene has CDR1 WNHNN and CDR2 SYGVQD (reference sequence). This CDR3 is 14 amino acids long. DNA of the CDR3: TGCGCCAGCACCCCGGGACAGAACACCGGGGAGCTGTTTTTT. It is translated as CASTPGQNTGELFF.

The V and J genes are TRBV20-1 and TRBJ2-1, with D unclear. The germline gives CDR1 DFQATT, CDR2 SNEGSKA (reference sequence). The V gene lost 0 bases and the J gene lost 8 bases, with 8 bases spanning the gap. The length of the CDR3 is 12 residues. The CDR3 loop reads CSARDLGDEQFF. In nucleotides, the CDR3 is TGCAGTGCTAGAGATCTGGGTGATGAGCAGTTCTTC.

This clonotype was observed at least ten times. The chain links TRBV2 to TRBJ2-1; 8 bases map to TRBD2. CDR1 SNHLY and CDR2 FYNNEI come from the germline V gene. Germline trimming cut 0 bases from V and 2 bases from J; bases unmatched to any gene: 6. This CDR3 contains 17 residues. Written as DNA, the CDR3 is TGTGCCAGCAGTGAAGCGCTTCGGGGGGGGGCCTACAATGAGCAGTTCTTC. As protein: CASSEALRGGAYNEQFF.

The V and J genes are TRBV10-2 and TRBJ1-2; 8 positions match TRBD1. J was trimmed by 4 bases and V by 7 bases; bases with no gene match: 5. This CDR3 comprises 13 residues. The germline V gene encodes CDR1 WSHSY and CDR2 SAAADI. For the CDR3, the DNA is TGCGCCAGCATAGGACAGGGAGGCTATGGCTACACCTTC. It codes for CASIGQGGYGYTF.

This clonotype was counted at least ten times. V is TRBV19 and J is TRBJ1-2; TRBD1 aligns across 9 bases. The CDR3 spans 15 residues. The germline CDR1 and CDR2 sequences are LNHDA and SQIVND (reference sequence). The J segment lost 4 bases and the V segment lost 3 bases, leaving 6 bases of the junction unmatched. In DNA form, the CDR3 reads TGTGCCAGTAGTATTGGAACAGGGGGCTTCTATGGCTACACCTTC. Translating it yields CASSIGTGGFYGYTF. Drawing the rest from reference TRBV19 and TRBJ1-2, the complete variable domain is DGGITQSPKYLFRKEGQNVTLSCEQNLNHDAMYWYRQDPGQGLRLIYYSQIVNDFQKGDIAEGYSVSREKKESFPLTVTSAQKNPTAFYLCASSIGTGGFYGYTFGSGTRLTVV.

This clonotype was recorded many times. The gene calls are TRBV7-3 and TRBJ2-1, with TRBD2 identical over 9 bases. CDR1 SGHTA and CDR2 FQGTGA come from the germline V gene. The length of the CDR3 is 15 residues. J lost 2 bases, V lost 4 bases, and 3 bases had no gene match. CDR3 nucleotides: TGTGCCAGCAGCTCCGGGACTAGCACCTACAATGAGCAGTTCTTC. It encodes CASSSGTSTYNEQFF.

Comments on this clonotype: At one boundary the junction diverges from the germline segment, which might be a read error. The chain combines TRBV29-1 with TRBJ2-7, with unresolved D. The CDR3 loop spans 13 amino acids. The germline CDR1 and CDR2 sequences are SQVTM and ANQGSEA. CDR3: CSAEDRISYEQYF. CDR3 coding DNA: TGCAGCGCTGAAGACCGGATTTCCTACGAGCAGTACTTC.